These 23 T cell receptor beta chains were sequenced from one sample in a study of cytomegalovirus exposure and HLA in healthy donors. A multiplex PCR was run with 60 Vbeta primers and 13 Jbeta primers. Some clones are missing from TCRdb's copy, which holds only in-frame ones; the method was immunoSEQ multiplex PCR. The sample carries about 89,000 clones, less than 85% recorded once. What was sequenced was PBMCs. These receptors originate from a male donor in good health and CMV-seronegative.

This clone appeared a few times. This chain links TRBV19 with TRBJ1-1; D perhaps matches TRBD1 (5 bases). CDR3 length equals 16 residues. The ends were cut back, 3 bases at V and 2 bases at J, with 16 bases in the middle. Germline lookup yields CDR1 LNHDA and CDR2 SQIVND (reference sequence). DNA of the CDR3: TGTGCCAGTAGTATGCATCGGCAGGGTACCAACACTGAAGCTTTCTTT. It is translated as CASSMHRQGTNTEAFF.

The rearrangement uses TRBV27 and TRBJ2-2; a possible D gene is TRBD2 (6 bases). This CDR3 region has 16 residues. Between the trimmed V and J ends, which lost 0 bases and 1 base, there was a span of 9 bases. Germline V gives CDR1 MNHEY, CDR2 SMNVEV (reference sequence). The CDR3 protein is CASSLSTSWNTGELFF. CDR3 in DNA: TGTGCCAGCAGTTTATCCACTAGCTGGAACACCGGGGAGCTGTTTTTT.

The V call is TRBV9, the J call TRBJ2-1; 11 bases are a match to TRBD2. CDR1 SGDLS and CDR2 YYNGEE come from the germline V gene. V lost 0 bases and J lost 2; bases outside the gene matches: 16. The CDR3 sequence is 21 residues long. DNA of the CDR3: TGTGCCAGCAGCGTAGGGTTTGGGGGTCTAGCGGGAGGTCCAGCCTACAATGAGCAGTTCTTC. The encoded protein is CASSVGFGGLAGGPAYNEQFF.

This rearrangement joins TRBV2 to TRBJ2-1; TRBD2 is a possible D gene (6 bases). This CDR3 contains 15 residues. The V end was cut by 1 base, the J end by 9 bases, with 16 bases between. Per the germline V gene, CDR1 is SNHLY and CDR2 is FYNNEI. CDR3 in amino acids: CASSEVWDSVGEQFF. CDR3 nucleotide sequence: TGTGCCAGCAGTGAAGTTTGGGACTCCGTCGGTGAGCAGTTCTTC.

Here the CDR3 DNA reads TGTGCCAGCAGTGTGAGACCGGGACAGGGGCAAACTAATGAAAAACTGTTTTTT. Translation: CASSVRPGQGQTNEKLFF. This chain connects TRBV6-1 to TRBJ1-4, with 10 bases identical to TRBD1. CDR3 length: 18 residues. The junction had 9 bases not matched to a gene; V was cut back by 4 bases and J by 1 base. Germline V gives CDR1 MNHNS, CDR2 SASEGT.

This clone is a singleton in its sample. The J gene is TRBJ2-1, the V gene TRBV27; TRBD1 agrees at 9 bases. Losses at the gene ends were 8 bases for V and 5 bases for J; bases not matched to a gene: 7. Germline CDR1 and CDR2: MNHEY and SMNVEV (reference sequence). This CDR3 is 14 amino acids long. The CDR3 region is CASGGQGEHNEQFF. The CDR3 DNA reads TGTGCCAGCGGGGGACAGGGAGAGCACAATGAGCAGTTCTTC.

This chain joins TRBV27 and TRBJ1-3, with TRBD1 matching 7 bases. Trimming removed 5 bases from V and 0 bases from J; junction bases left unmatched: 1. The CDR3 contains 14 residues. Germline V gene lookup returns CDR1 MNHEY and CDR2 SMNVEV (reference sequence). CDR3 region: CASSQGGSGNTIYF. In nucleotides, the CDR3 is TGTGCCAGCAGTCAGGGGGGCTCTGGAAACACCATATATTTT.

Here the CDR3 reads CASSVDWGHMAFF. CDR3 DNA: TGTGCCAGCAGCGTAGATTGGGGGCATATGGCTTTCTTT. The rearrangement joins TRBV9 to TRBJ1-1; D is perhaps TRBD1 (6 bases). V was pared by 0 bases and J by 11 bases, with 14 bases between. The CDR3 runs 13 residues. CDR1 is SGDLS, CDR2 YYNGEE, per germline. The variable domain in full, with the rest retrieved from reference TRBV9 and TRBJ1-1, is DSGVTQTPKHLITATGQRVTLRCSPRSGDLSVYWYQQSLDQGLQFLIQYYNGEERAKGNILERFSAQQFPDLHSELNLSSLELGDSALYFCASSVDWGHMAFFGQGTRLTVV.

The J gene is TRBJ2-1, the V gene TRBV19, with TRBD2 as a possible D gene (5 bases). Deletions cut 1 base from V and 0 bases from J, with 7 bases between. Germline V gene sequence: CDR1 LNHDA, CDR2 SQIVND (reference sequence). The CDR3 totals 15 residues. CDR3 coding DNA: TGTGCCAGTAGTATAGGGAGGAGCTCCTACAATGAGCAGTTCTTC. Its protein product is CASSIGRSSYNEQFF.

CDR3 sequence: CASSPRANYGYTF. The CDR3 DNA follows: TGTGCCAGCAGTCCCCGGGCTAACTATGGCTACACCTTC. The chain carries TRBV27 and TRBJ1-2; D is ambiguous. This CDR3 is built from 13 residues. V shed 5 bases and J shed 0 bases, with 7 bases lying between them. The V gene's germline CDR1 is MNHEY and CDR2 SMNVEV (reference sequence).

This chain connects TRBV11-3 to TRBJ2-1; D ambiguous. There are 15 residues in the CDR3. Per the germline V gene, CDR1 is SGHNT and CDR2 is YENEEA. V was shortened by 1 base and J by 1 base, with 8 bases between the two germline ends. The DNA for the CDR3 is TGTGCCAGCAGCTTAGCTGGGCCTTCCTACAATGAGCAGTTCTTC. Protein: CASSLAGPSYNEQFF.

The CDR3 protein is CASSEVARTDTQYF. CDR3 DNA: TGTGCCAGCAGTGAGGTAGCCCGCACAGATACGCAGTATTTT. The gene calls are TRBV2 and TRBJ2-3; D unclear. This CDR3 is 14 amino acids long. V was clipped by 3 bases and J by 1 base, with 8 bases between them. Germline V gene lookup returns CDR1 SNHLY and CDR2 FYNNEI.

The chain couples TRBV27 to TRBJ2-2, with D tentatively TRBD2 (6 bases). Trimming took 6 bases from V and 1 from J, leaving 18 bases between them. The CDR3 is 17 residues long. Germline V CDR1 and CDR2: MNHEY, SMNVEV (reference sequence). The CDR3 DNA reads as TGTGCCAGCAGCTTTGAGGTCGGGAGAGGGAACACCGGGGAGCTGTTTTTT. It yields the protein CASSFEVGRGNTGELFF.

This clone appeared a few times. The rearrangement links TRBV11-2 to TRBJ2-7, with D maybe TRBD1 (5 bases). In germline, CDR1 is SGHAT, CDR2 FQNNGV. The CDR3 extends over 14 amino acids. The ends were cut back, 2 bases at V and 3 bases at J, with 11 bases in the middle. CDR3 DNA sequence: TGTGCCAGCAGCTTACGGAGCAGGGTCTACGAGCAGTACTTC. The encoded protein is CASSLRSRVYEQYF. The full variable domain, its missing parts supplied by reference TRBV11-2 and TRBJ2-7, is EAGVAQSPRYKIIEKRQSVAFWCNPISGHATLYWYQQILGQGPKLLIQFQNNGVVDDSQLPKDRFSAERLKGVDSTLKIQPAKLEDSAVYLCASSLRSRVYEQYFGPGTRLTVT.

J is TRBJ2-7 and V is TRBV7-9; 7 bases are shared with TRBD2. CDR1 is SEHNR, CDR2 FQNEAQ, per germline (reference sequence). CDR3 length: 13 residues. Germline trimming cut 5 bases from V and 0 bases from J; bases unmatched to any gene: 1. CDR3 in amino acids: CASSPGGSYEQYF. The CDR3 nucleotides read TGTGCCAGCAGCCCGGGGGGCTCCTACGAGCAGTACTTC.

This sequence joins TRBV7-9 and TRBJ2-1; D perhaps matches TRBD2 (6 bases). V shed 1 base and J shed 0 bases, with 10 bases lying between them. Germline V gives CDR1 SEHNR, CDR2 FQNEAQ (reference sequence). This CDR3 spans 16 amino acids. The CDR3 DNA is TGTGCCAGCAGCTTAGGGCTAGCGAGCTCCTACAATGAGCAGTTCTTC. The encoded protein is CASSLGLASSYNEQFF.

This chain uses TRBV19 with TRBJ1-5, with 8 nucleotides matching TRBD1. Germline CDR1 and CDR2: LNHDA and SQIVND (reference sequence). CDR3 length equals 13 residues. V lost 10 bases and J lost 1; bases outside the gene matches: 3. The CDR3 sequence: CATGDRSNQPQHF. The CDR3 nucleotides are TGTGCCACCGGGGACAGGAGCAATCAGCCCCAGCATTTT. The full variable domain, completed using reference TRBV19 and TRBJ1-5, is DGGITQSPKYLFRKEGQNVTLSCEQNLNHDAMYWYRQDPGQGLRLIYYSQIVNDFQKGDIAEGYSVSREKKESFPLTVTSAQKNPTAFYLCATGDRSNQPQHFGDGTRLSIL.

This clone was found a few times. The chain joins TRBV28 to TRBJ2-7; 7 nucleotides match TRBD2. Trimming at V came to 6 bases and at J to 3 bases, leaving 14 bases not matched to a gene. The V gene's germline CDR1 is MDHEN and CDR2 SYDVKM. The CDR3 runs to 16 residues. CDR3 protein: CASSRASSGLIYEQYF. DNA of the CDR3: TGTGCCAGCAGCCGCGCGTCTAGCGGACTAATCTACGAGCAGTACTTC.

This clone has more than one count but fewer than ten. The V and J genes are TRBV4-1 and TRBJ1-4; D remains unclear. Germline CDR1 MGHRA, CDR2 YSYEKL. The germline V and J ends were trimmed by 7 bases and 8 bases, with 17 bases remaining between them. The CDR3 consists of 14 residues. The CDR3 DNA reads TGCGCCAGCAACGAGCGGGGTCACGACGAAAAACTGTTTTTT. Translated, it gives CASNERGHDEKLFF.

The CDR3 protein is CASSPLAGAITGELFF. CDR3 DNA sequence: TGTGCCAGCAGCCCTCTGGCGGGAGCTATCACCGGGGAGCTGTTTTTT. The chain combines TRBV7-3 with TRBJ2-2, with 7 bases lining up with TRBD2. Losses at the gene ends were 5 bases for V and 4 bases for J; bases not matched to a gene: 10. Per the germline V gene, CDR1 is SGHTA and CDR2 is FQGTGA. The CDR3 is 16 residues long.

This clone occurred once. V usage is TRBV27 and J usage is TRBJ2-5; tentative D call: TRBD1 (6 bases). Trimming took 6 bases from V and 0 from J, leaving 11 bases between them. The germline V gene encodes CDR1 MNHEY and CDR2 SMNVEV (reference sequence). The CDR3 contains 14 residues. The CDR3 DNA follows: TGTGCCAGCAGGGGGGCCCTATACCAAGAGACCCAGTACTTC. This encodes CASRGALYQETQYF.

The chain carries TRBV7-8 and TRBJ2-5; D is possibly TRBD2 (6 bases). This CDR3 region has 14 residues. Germline lookup yields CDR1 SGHVS and CDR2 FQNEAQ. V dropped 4 bases and J dropped 2 bases, with 11 bases sitting between them. The CDR3 region is CASSSTGTQETQYF. Written as DNA, the CDR3 is TGTGCCAGCAGCTCGACCGGGACTCAAGAGACCCAGTACTTC. The full variable domain, completed using reference TRBV7-8 and TRBJ2-5, is GAGVSQSPRYKVAKRGQDVALRCDPISGHVSLFWYQQALGQGPEFLTYFQNEAQLDKSGLPSDRFFAERPEGSVSTLKIQRTQQEDSAVYLCASSSTGTQETQYFGPGTRLLVL.

The table lists this clone with a few counts. The junction departs from the called germline gene at one end, perhaps through a read error. The genes are TRBV7-3 and TRBJ1-2, with D possibly TRBD1 on 5 matching bases. This CDR3 region has 18 residues. Germline V gives CDR1 SGHTA, CDR2 FQGTGA. CDR3 protein: CASSLKVSGPNANYGYTF. The CDR3 DNA follows: TGTGCCAGCAGTTTAAAGGTGTCAGGGCCGAATGCTAACTATGGCTACACCTTC.